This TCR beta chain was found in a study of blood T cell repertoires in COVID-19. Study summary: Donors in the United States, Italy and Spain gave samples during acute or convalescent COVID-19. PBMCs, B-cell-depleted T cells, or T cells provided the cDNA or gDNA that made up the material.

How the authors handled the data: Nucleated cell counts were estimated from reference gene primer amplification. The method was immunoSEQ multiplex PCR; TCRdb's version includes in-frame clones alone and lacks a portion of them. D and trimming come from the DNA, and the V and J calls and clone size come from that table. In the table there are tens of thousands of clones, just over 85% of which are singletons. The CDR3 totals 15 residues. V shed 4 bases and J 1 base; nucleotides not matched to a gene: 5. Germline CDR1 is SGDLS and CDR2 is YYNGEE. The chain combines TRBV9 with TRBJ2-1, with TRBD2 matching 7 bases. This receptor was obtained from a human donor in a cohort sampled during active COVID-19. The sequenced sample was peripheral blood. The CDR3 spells CASSPGTKSYNEQFF. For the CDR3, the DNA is TGTGCCAGCAGCCCCGGGACTAAGTCCTACAATGAGCAGTTCTTC.